The entry below gives a single T cell receptor (beta chain) sequence along with its context. Its binding antigen is unknown. Base qualities are missing; no much larger clone stands one base away. The entry originates in a study of blood T cell repertoires in COVID-19 (dated by TCRdb to the early 2020s). About the study as a whole: Samples from collaborators originated in the United States, Italy and Spain and spanned both the acute and convalescent phases of COVID-19. The repertoires were made available in a free public database intended to serve as a resource for research on the immune response to SARS-CoV-2. Samples were obtained from the ongoing ImmuneRACE study (first 160 participants) and from about 1,300 subjects provided by 6 global collaborators. The sample metadata nearly always contained a de-identified subject ID, COVID-19 status, age in years and sex. The material from the prospective study consisted of cDNA or gDNA derived from T cells, B-cell-depleted T cells, or PBMCs. Subjects who had been exposed to COVID-19, were actively infected with it, or had recovered from it provided the deeply sampled blood TCRbeta repertoires that made up the dataset. Where available, HLA class I and class II types were obtained from metadata supplied by the sample provider rather than from assay-based typing.

The immunoSEQ Assay, a bias-controlled multiplex PCR, was used to amplify TCRbeta CDR3 regions from genomic DNA. The study's own analysis went as follows. Within the assay, amplification of reference gene primers was used to estimate how many nucleated cells each sample contained. To quantify the absolute abundance of each unique TCRbeta CDR3 rearrangement, sequence reads were collapsed and filtered. For each sample, productive Simpson clonality was calculated as the square root of Simpson's diversity index over productive rearrangements. TCRdb's version of the immuneACCESS table is confined to in-frame rearrangements and falls short of the full clone set. An unresolved V gene accounts for under half of the shortfall where checked; the remainder is of unknown origin. The V and J calls and the clone size are those of that table, but D and trimming were determined from the DNA. The sample includes around 60,000 clones, with around 90% observed a single time. Jointly, the top ten make up around 3.5% of the sample.

Points the paper makes about the study in general: The amount of clinical and demographic metadata varied by source and participant and was provided uncurated.

The collaborating institutions used their own protocols to collect whole blood in K2EDTA tubes. For TCRbeta analysis, collaborators shipped samples as frozen whole blood, isolated PBMCs, or DNA extracted from either of those sample types. The CDR3 runs 17 residues from the cysteine to the phenylalanine. The CDR3 DNA has 51 bases and is translated from base 1. V lost 2 bases and J lost 1 base, and the count of bases not matched to a germline gene is 2. CDR1 and CDR2, looked up from the germline V gene, are MGHRA and YSYEKL. The chain joins TRBV4-1 to TRBJ2-3; 14 bases in the middle match TRBD2. Sequencing used peripheral blood. This clonotype originated in a man aged 45 to 65 with active COVID-19. The CDR3 loop reads CASSQMTSGGGTDTQYF. The DNA reads as follows: TGCGCCAGCAGCCAAATGACTAGCGGGGGGGGCACAGATACGCAGTATTTT.